The clone carrying this TCR beta chain was observed a few times. A J-beta primer mix and a sample-barcoded 5' primer were used in a second PCR of roughly 6 to 12 cycles. TCRdb reanalysed the 5' RACE reads using MiXCR and keeps one entry per CDR3 protein. The data show 540,000 or so distinct CDR3 sequences, roughly 48% seen once. The record originates from a study of blood T cells in healthy people across ages. Donors were healthy Caucasian individuals from Russia aged roughly 6 to 100. Total RNA was isolated from each sample in quantities of at least 5 micrograms. The V gene lost 1 base and the J gene lost 2 bases, with 10 bases spanning the gap. CDR1 is SGHTA, CDR2 FQGNSA, per germline. CDR3 length equals 15 residues.

Sequencing was performed on blood. The TCR was taken from an older man in good health. The chain joins TRBV7-2 to TRBJ2-3; D is possibly TRBD1 or TRBD2 (6 bases each). The DNA of the CDR3 is TGTGCCAGCAGCTTAGTTTGGGGGGCCACAGATACGCAGTATTTT. Translating it yields CASSLVWGATDTQYF.